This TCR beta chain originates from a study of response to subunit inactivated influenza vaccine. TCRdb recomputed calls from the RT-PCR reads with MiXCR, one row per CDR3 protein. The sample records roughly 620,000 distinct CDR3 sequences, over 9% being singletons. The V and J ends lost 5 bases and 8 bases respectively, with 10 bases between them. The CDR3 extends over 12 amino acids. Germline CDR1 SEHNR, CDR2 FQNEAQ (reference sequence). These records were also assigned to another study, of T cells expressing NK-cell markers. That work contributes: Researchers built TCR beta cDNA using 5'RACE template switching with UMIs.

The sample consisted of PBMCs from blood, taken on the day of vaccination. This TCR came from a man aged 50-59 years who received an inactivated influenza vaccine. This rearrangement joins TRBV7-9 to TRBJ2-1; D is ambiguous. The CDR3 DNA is TGTGCCAGCAGCCTACGGACGGATGAGCAGTTCTTC. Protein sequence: CASSLRTDEQFF.